This T cell receptor beta chain was recorded in a study of T cells in Graves' hyperthyroidism and ophthalmopathy. Whole-study context: At initial diagnosis, before any treatment had begun, peripheral blood was obtained.

Amplification yielded TCR beta CDR3 regions, with RNA transcripts as the source. First-round RT-PCR targeting the TCR CDR3 was performed with the HTBI primer set. In TCRdb, the multiplex PCR reads were re-called with MiXCR into one record per CDR3 protein. The sample contains more than 300,000 distinct CDR3 sequences, less than 15% of which appear only once. V shed 3 bases, J shed 0 bases, and the junction held 5 bases outside the gene matches. Per germline, CDR1 SGHVS and CDR2 FQNEAQ. The CDR3 runs to 17 residues. The table lists this clonotype with many counts. The sequenced material came from blood. The clonotype comes from a young woman with Graves' hyperthyroidism. The chain combines TRBV7-8 with TRBJ2-2; TRBD2 agrees at 9 bases. The CDR3, as DNA: TGTGCCAGCAGCTTTTTGCCTAGCGGGGCGAACACCGGGGAGCTGTTTTTT. Translated: CASSFLPSGANTGELFF.